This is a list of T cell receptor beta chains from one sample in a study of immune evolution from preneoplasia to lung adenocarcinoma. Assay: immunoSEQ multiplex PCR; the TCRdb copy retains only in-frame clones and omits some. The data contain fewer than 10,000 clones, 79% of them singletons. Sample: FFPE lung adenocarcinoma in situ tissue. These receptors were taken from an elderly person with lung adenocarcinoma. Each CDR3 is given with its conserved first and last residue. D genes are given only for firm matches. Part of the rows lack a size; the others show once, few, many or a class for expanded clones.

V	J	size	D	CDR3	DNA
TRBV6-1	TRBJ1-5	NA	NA	CASSEQGNQPQHF	TGTGCCAGCAGTGAACAGGGAAATCAGCCCCAGCATTTT
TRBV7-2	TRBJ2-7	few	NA	CASSLEGTVGYEQYF	TGTGCCAGCAGCTTAGAAGGAACAGTTGGATACGAGCAGTACTTC
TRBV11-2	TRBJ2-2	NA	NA	CASSLGQNTGELFF	TGTGCCAGCAGCTTAGGGCAGAACACCGGGGAGCTGTTTTTT
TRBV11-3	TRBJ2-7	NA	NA	CASSLEQDDEQYF	TGTGCCAGCAGCTTAGAACAGGATGACGAGCAGTACTTC
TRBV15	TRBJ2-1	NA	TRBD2	CATSRSLAGGREQFF	TGTGCCACCAGCAGAAGTCTAGCGGGGGGGAGAGAGCAGTTCTTC
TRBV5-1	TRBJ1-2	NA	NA	CASSDPGHQFYGYTF	TGCGCCAGCAGCGACCCGGGACACCAATTCTATGGCTACACCTTC
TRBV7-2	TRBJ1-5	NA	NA	CASSEVTVPGQPQHF	TGTGCCAGCAGCGAAGTGACAGTACCGGGGCAGCCCCAGCATTTT
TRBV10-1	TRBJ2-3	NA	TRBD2	CASPNESAGGITDTQYF	TGCGCCAGCCCCAACGAATCAGCGGGGGGAATCACAGATACGCAGTATTTT
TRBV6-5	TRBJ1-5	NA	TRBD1	CASSRQGLEPQHF	TGTGCCAGCAGCCGACAGGGACTGGAGCCCCAGCATTTT
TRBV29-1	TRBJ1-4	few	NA	CSVSKQAVDGNEKLFF	TGCAGCGTGTCGAAGCAGGCCGTTGACGGTAATGAAAAACTGTTTTTT
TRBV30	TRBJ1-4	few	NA	CAWRQGDEKLFF	TGTGCCTGGAGACAGGGTGATGAAAAACTGTTTTTT
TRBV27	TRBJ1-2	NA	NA	CASSEANRAGYTF	TGTGCCAGCAGCGAAGCCAACAGGGCGGGCTACACCTTC
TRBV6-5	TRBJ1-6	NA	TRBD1	CASRYGQGDSPLHF	TGTGCCAGCAGATACGGACAGGGGGATTCACCCCTCCACTTT
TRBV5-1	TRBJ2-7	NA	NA	CASRYQIDSDSYEQYF	TGCGCCAGCAGATATCAGATCGACAGCGATTCCTACGAGCAGTACTTC
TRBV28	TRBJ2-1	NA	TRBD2	CASSTRGLAGYNEQFF	TGTGCCAGCAGTACCCGCGGACTAGCGGGGTACAATGAGCAGTTCTTC
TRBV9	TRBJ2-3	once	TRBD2	CASSVVGGVSTDTQYF	TGTGCCAGCAGCGTAGTCGGGGGGGTTAGCACAGATACGCAGTATTTT
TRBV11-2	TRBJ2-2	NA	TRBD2	CASSSYWTSGVTGELFF	TGTGCCAGCAGCTCTTATTGGACTAGCGGGGTCACCGGGGAGCTGTTTTTT
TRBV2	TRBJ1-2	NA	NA	CASSEAGYGYTF	TGTGCCAGCAGTGAGGCGGGGTATGGCTACACCTTC
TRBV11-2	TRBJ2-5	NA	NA	CASSLESETQYF	TGTGCCAGCAGCTTAGAATCAGAGACCCAGTACTTC
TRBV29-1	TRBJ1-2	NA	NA	CSVEIHSEGGYTF	TGCAGCGTTGAAATACACAGCGAAGGGGGCTACACCTTC
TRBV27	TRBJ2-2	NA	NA	CASTFSRGGELFF	TGTGCCAGCACCTTTTCCCGGGGCGGGGAGCTGTTTTTT
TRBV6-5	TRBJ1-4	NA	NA	CASSPLGRYEKLFF	TGTGCCAGCAGCCCTCTGGGGAGGTATGAAAAACTGTTTTTT
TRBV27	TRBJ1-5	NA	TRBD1	CASSVPTRDSRSEQPQHF	TGTGCCAGCAGTGTCCCCACTAGGGACAGCCGTTCGGAGCAGCCCCAGCATTTT
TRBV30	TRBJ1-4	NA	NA	CAWTRGTNEKLFF	TGTGCCTGGACCCGGGGAACTAATGAAAAACTGTTTTTT